What follows describes a single T cell receptor beta chain. Its antigen remains unidentified. No much larger clone exists at a distance of one base, and base qualities are not known. The data originate from a study of Ad26.COV2.S vaccination and SARS-CoV-2 variants (dated by TCRdb to the early 2020s). About the investigation overall: Donors in the vaccine arm were drawn from COV1001, a phase I-IIa trial of Ad26.COV2.S in healthy adults that was multicentre, randomized, double-blind and placebo-controlled. Dosing of Ad26.COV2.S was intramuscular, at either 5x10^10 or 1x10^11 viral particles, delivered as one shot or as two shots spaced 56 days apart. TCRbeta repertoire sequencing served as the tool for gauging how specific and how broad the SARS-CoV-2-reactive T cell receptors were following Ad26.COV2.S vaccination. The TCR-sequenced set comprised approximately 32 samples: around 20 Ad26.COV2.S vaccine recipients, 5 placebo recipients and 8 SARS-CoV-2 convalescent individuals. Trial participants were randomized into five groups of five, in which low-dose or high-dose Ad26.COV2.S was given once or twice, or placebo was given on both occasions. Investigators remained blinded to trial group allocation during experiments and outcome assessment. The paper as a whole reports these results and caveats: Substantial breadth of spike-specific CD8+ and CD4+ T cell responses was reported after vaccination. Non-spike TCR breadth was comparable between vaccine and placebo recipients, consistent with the vaccine containing only spike. According to the authors, total T cell responses may have been underestimated by the TCR breadth and depth analyses. Higher spike-specific TCR breadth was observed in Ad26.COV2.S recipients than in placebo recipients (P = 0.0014). Comparing responses between vaccine doses or regimens was not something the study was powered to do.

The CDR3 numbers 15 residues from cysteine through phenylalanine. Only CDR3 DNA is held: 45 bases, read in frame from base 1. V is clipped by 1 base and J by 9 bases, and the sequence between their germline boundaries is 13 bases long. Sequences MGHDK (CDR1) and SYGVNS (CDR2) are obtained from the germline V gene. Read against the paper, the sample's treatment or condition label means: roughly 18 received Ad26.COV2.S at low or high dose, single or two shots; about 5 received placebo; per-sample allocation not given. For vaccine and placebo recipients, repertoires were sequenced using samples collected on day 63 after the first injection. Between 29 July and 7 August 2020, Cohort 1b enrolled about 27 adults aged 18-55 years at one site in Boston, USA. Ad26.COV2.S consisted of a replication-incompetent adenovirus type 26 vector by which a prefusion-stabilized SARS-CoV-2 spike protein from the original Wuhan strain was expressed.

TCRbeta CDR3 regions were sequenced with the immunoSEQ Assay. After extraction, genomic DNA underwent amplification by bias-controlled multiplex PCR, followed by high-throughput sequencing. In the source study's methods: To quantify the absolute abundance of every unique TCRbeta CDR3 region, sequences were collapsed and filtered. T cell fraction was estimated by normalizing TCRbeta template counts to usable DNA, which was measured by amplifying reference genes present in all nucleated cells. Repertoire TCRs were annotated as SARS-CoV-2-specific by exact matching of V gene, CDR3 amino acid sequence and J gene to a known reactive TCR set. The reference SARS-CoV-2 TCR set came from MIRA and was filtered for enrichment in COVID-19-positive ImmuneCODE repertoires, removing public or cross-reactive TCRs. Using the MIRA antigens, annotated TCRs were further analysed by specific ORF or by position within an ORF. Depth was the summed frequency of annotated unique rearrangements, while breadth was defined as annotated unique rearrangements over total unique productive rearrangements. Group comparisons of TCR breadth used two-sided Wilcoxon rank-sum tests. What TCRdb holds here is the immuneACCESS table cut down to in-frame rearrangements. Part of the clones is not present; checked against another copy, under half of the missing clones reflect an unresolved V gene, and the others are unexplained. The DNA was the basis for D and trimming; V, J and clone size are from that table. The sample contains 500,000 or so clones, 75% to 90% of them found a single time. The ten largest clones capture approximately 2.5% of the sample.

The TCR originated in a person aged 18 to 65 who received the Ad26.COV2.S COVID-19 vaccine or a placebo. The sequence is built from TRBV25-1 and TRBJ1-6; TRBD1 is possibly the D segment (5 matching bases). The starting material was peripheral blood, obtained in a trial of Ad26.COV2.S vaccine versus placebo. The CDR3 reads CASSESGAGSSPLHF. The DNA sequence is given as TGTGCCAGCAGTGAATCTGGGGCAGGGAGTTCACCCCTCCACTTT. This CDR3, with the reference TRBV25-1 and TRBJ1-6 proteins standing in past its ends, gives the full variable domain EADIYQTPRYLVIGTGKKITLECSQTMGHDKMYWYQQDPGMELHLIHYSYGVNSTEKGDLSSESTVSRIRTEHFPLTLESARPSHTSQYLCASSESGAGSSPLHFGNGTRLTVT.